This section outlines one TCR beta chain sequence together with its context. What it binds is not known. Germline values: CDR1 LNHDA, CDR2 SQIVND (reference sequence). Trimming cost V 4 bases and J 6 bases, with 12 bases left between them. CDR3 length equals 13 residues. This specimen belongs to a study of read filtering for tumor transcriptome and immune sequencing. The wider study: Mean patient age was about 66 years, range roughly 40 to 80; 17 to 20 male, 14 female. General study points: Even smaller IR-seq throughput identified most shared clonotypes.

This library used approximately 370 ng RNA and molecular barcoded adaptors spanning alpha/delta and beta/gamma chains. MiXCR was run by TCRdb on the reads, yielding one entry per CDR3 protein. The sample yields about 40,000 distinct CDR3 sequences, approximately 12% seen once. Sampling of bone marrow took place during active disease in every patient. The source material was a population of CD138-negative cells sorted from bone marrow. This chain uses TRBV19 with TRBJ1-1, with D hard to call. The sequence came from a donor aged 40 or older with multiple myeloma. CDR3 loop: CASSTIRIAEAFF. The CDR3 DNA follows: TGTGCCAGTAGTACTATTCGGATAGCTGAAGCTTTCTTT.